What follows describes a single T cell receptor beta chain. The entry originates in a study of response to subunit inactivated influenza vaccine. The CDR3 consists of 13 residues. The V gene lost 3 bases and the J gene lost 6 bases, with 10 bases spanning the gap. Germline CDR1 and CDR2: KGHSH and LQKENI. TCRdb re-analysed the RT-PCR reads in MiXCR, keeping a single row per CDR3 protein. This sample has about 570,000 distinct CDR3 sequences, with roughly 12% found just once. The data were also submitted as part of a second study, on T cells expressing NK-cell markers. From that study: As the method of synthesis, 5'RACE template switching with UMIs yielded TCR beta cDNA.

J is TRBJ2-3 and V is TRBV18; perhaps TRBD2 as D (6 bases). The TCR comes from a man aged 45-60 years who received an inactivated influenza vaccine. Sequenced material: PBMCs from blood, taken on the day of vaccination. This CDR3 is CASSPQEGDTQYF. In DNA, the CDR3 is TGTGCCAGCTCACCCCAGGAGGGGGATACGCAGTATTTT.